This T cell receptor beta chain appears in the sequencing data of a study of PD-L1 blockade in urothelial cancer. Study findings and constraints: Below-median TCR clonality that was measured in pretreatment blood predicted better survival. Tumor-associated clones in the blood of durable-benefit patients grew more at 3 weeks.

Time point: pretreatment peripheral blood. In regard to this clone: Its target is not known.

The CDR3 is 15 residues long. Trimming at V came to 2 bases and at J to 5 bases, leaving 6 bases not matched to a gene. Germline-derived CDR1 and CDR2 are MNHEY and SVGAGI. Into every PCR, synthetic TCR analog templates were spiked. Repertoires were generated with immunoSEQ multiplex PCR, while TCRdb's copy carries only in-frame clones and drops some. The sample records some 45,000 clones, more than 70% being singletons. V and J are TRBV6-5 and TRBJ2-5; 9 positions match TRBD2. The sequences come from PBMCs, collected around atezolizumab (anti-PD-L1) treatment. The TCR originated in a donor at least 40 years old with urothelial cancer. CDR3 in DNA: TGTGCCAGCAGTTACGTTAGCGGGAGCTTGGAGACCCAGTACTTC. Translation: CASSYVSGSLETQYF.